This T cell receptor (beta chain) was documented in a study of Ad26.COV2.S vaccination and SARS-CoV-2 variants. Study background: A COV1001 Ad26.COV2.S trial-arm participant provided the sample. The study gave Ad26.COV2.S intramuscularly, once or twice 56 days apart. Study-level results: Reportedly, spike-specific CD8+ and CD4+ T cell responses achieved substantial breadth once vaccination had taken place.

As regards this clone: Its antigen is undetermined.

Treatment in this sample: around 19 received Ad26.COV2.S at low or high dose, single or two shots; several received placebo; per-sample allocation not given. The samples date from day 63 after the first vaccine or placebo injection. An Ad26 vector expressing Wuhan-strain SARS-CoV-2 spike served as the vaccine. Data came from immunoSEQ multiplex PCR; TCRdb stores just in-frame clones and leaves some out. Of roughly 390,000 clones in the sample, 75% to 90% are singletons; the top ten hold roughly 3.5%. The V segment lost 4 bases and the J segment 2 bases; nucleotides outside the gene matches: 2. Germline assignment: CDR1 SGHNT and CDR2 YYREEE (reference sequence). CDR3 length: 13 amino acids.

The rearrangement uses TRBV5-4 and TRBJ2-5, with TRBD1 matching over 7 bases. The sample was peripheral blood, taken in a trial of Ad26.COV2.S vaccine versus placebo. The TCR was taken from a person between 18 and 65 years old who received the Ad26.COV2.S COVID-19 vaccine or a placebo. In DNA form, the CDR3 reads TGTGCCAGCAGCCCGGGACAGCAAGAGACCCAGTACTTC. The encoded protein is CASSPGQQETQYF.